This TCR beta chain was found in a study of regulatory T cells in long-lasting Graves disease. About the research overall: Over 5 years of antithyroid drugs plus positive TSH receptor antibodies defined persistent Graves' disease.

Building of the TCR beta libraries involved iRepertoire HTBI primers and Arm-PCR of CDR3 regions. TCRdb recomputed calls from the multiplex PCR reads with MiXCR, one row per CDR3 protein. This sample has hundreds of thousands of distinct CDR3 sequences; less than 25% occur once, and the top ten carry about an eighth. Notes on the study in general: Whereas 1,000 or so public clonotypes were shared by new patients, persistent patients shared more, at some 3,000. The work looked only at peripheral blood and did not look at thyroid tissue.

This clonotype was seen a handful of times. No antigen is known for it. Noted time point: persistent/refractory GD, antithyroid drugs over 5 years with positive TRAb. Researchers made the TCR library from RNA that was extracted from PBMCs. The source was peripheral blood mononuclear cells (PBMCs), collected when the disease was refractory, from a patient treated with antithyroid drugs. The clonotype originates from a female donor with Graves disease.

The DNA for the CDR3 is TGCGCCAGCAGCTCTGGCCTGCCGGCCCGGGGCTATGGCTACACCTTC. Amino acid sequence: CASSSGLPARGYGYTF. The chain employs TRBV5-1 and TRBJ1-2, with D unclear. The germline gives CDR1 SGHRS, CDR2 YFSETQ. Trimming removed 3 bases at V and 4 bases at J, with 19 bases between. The CDR3 is made up of 16 amino acids. The whole variable domain, filled in from reference TRBV5-1 and TRBJ1-2, reads KAGVTQTPRYLIKTRGQQVTLSCSPISGHRSVSWYQQTPGQGLQFLFEYFSETQRNKGNFPGRFSGRQFSNSRSEMNVSTLELGDSALYLCASSSGLPARGYGYTFGSGTRLTVV.